This T cell receptor beta chain was documented in a study of shared clonotypes between healthy human individuals. Study overall: Each donor's CD4 naive and CD4 memory cells filled three plates apiece, CD8 naive two, and CD8 memory one.

Germline CDR1 is SGHVS and CDR2 is FQNEAQ. The CDR3 runs 15 residues. Germline trimming cut 1 base from V and 4 bases from J; bases unmatched to any gene: 1. Findings and caveats of the study: Several donors held 5% to 5.5% of naive CD4 clonotypes in common.

The genomic DNA of each subset was split evenly across several immunoSEQ plates. Clones were sequenced by immunoSEQ multiplex PCR, and TCRdb holds only the in-frame ones, with some missing. The sample has around 2.1 million clones, more than 90% seen once; the top ten hold about 0.13%. CD4+ cells were split into CD45RA+ naive and CD45RA-negative memory subsets. As to this clone: Its antigen is unknown.

This chain uses TRBV7-8 with TRBJ2-2; 9 nucleotides line up with TRBD1. The source of this sequence is a man aged 18 to 30 in good health. Sequenced input: naive CD4+ T cells sorted from blood. Subset indicated: CD45RA+ positively selected. In nucleotides, the CDR3 is TGTGCCAGCAGCTTAGGACAGGGGGGCACCGGGGAGCTGTTTTTT. Translation: CASSLGQGGTGELFF.